These 10 T cell receptor beta chains came from one sample sequenced in a study of vaccination effects on CD4 cells after COVID-19. Their cognate antigens are unknown. Clones were sequenced by immunoSEQ multiplex PCR, and TCRdb holds only the in-frame ones, with some missing. In the table there are 20,000 or so clones, about 73% of which are singletons. After expansion with viral peptide pools in the ViraFEST assay, antigen-specific CD4+ T cells were sequenced. Isolation of CD4+ T cells took place after less than twelve days of culture. Sequenced material: CD4+ T cells from PBMCs cultured with HCoV-229E spike peptides, taken before COVID-19 vaccination. These receptor sequences come from a human donor who received a COVID-19 vaccine.

This chain joins TRBV12-3 or TRBV12-4 and TRBJ1-6, with D possibly matching TRBD1 (5 bases). The CDR3 loop spans 13 amino acids. Trimming stripped 6 bases from V and 7 bases from J, with 10 bases between. The CDR3, as DNA: TGTGCCAGCAGCCTAGCAGGGAATTCACCCCTCCACTTT. Protein sequence: CASSLAGNSPLHF.

This chain uses TRBV3-1 (or the pseudogene TRBV3-2) with TRBJ1-2; D call uncertain. CDR3 size: 13 residues. Between the trimmed V and J ends, which lost 4 bases and 7 bases, there was a span of 13 bases. Germline lookup yields CDR1 LGHDT and CDR2 YNNKEL (reference sequence). This chain's CDR3 is CASSPTWGSGYTF. The CDR3 DNA follows: TGTGCCAGCAGCCCTACTTGGGGAAGTGGCTACACCTTC.

The genes are TRBV18 and TRBJ2-5, with 7 bases matching TRBD1. CDR3 length equals 13 residues. Looked up from germline, CDR1 is KGHSH and CDR2 is LQKENI. The trim removed 4 bases at V and 2 bases at J, leaving 1 base unmatched. The CDR3 here is CASSRGQQETQYF. CDR3 bases: TGTGCCAGCTCACGGGGACAGCAAGAGACCCAGTACTTC.

The V and J genes are TRBV5-6 and TRBJ2-3, with 8 bases identical to TRBD2. The V segment lost 0 bases and the J segment 2 bases; nucleotides outside the gene matches: 2. Germline V gives CDR1 SGHDT, CDR2 YYEEEE. The CDR3 is 15 residues long. The CDR3 nucleotides read TGTGCCAGCAGCTTGGGACTAGCGCACACAGATACGCAGTATTTT. Protein: CASSLGLAHTDTQYF.

V is TRBV19 and J is TRBJ2-7; 7 bases line up with TRBD2. CDR1 LNHDA and CDR2 SQIVND come from the germline V gene (reference sequence). V dropped 2 bases and J dropped 2; count of bases not matched to a gene: 3. The CDR3 sequence is 14 residues long. The DNA for the CDR3 is TGTGCCAGTAGTATAACCGGGACTACCTACGAGCAGTACTTC. This encodes CASSITGTTYEQYF.

CDR3 in DNA: TGCGCCAGCAAGGAGGTCCAAGCGGGAGTGGGGTCCTACGAGCAGTACTTC. As protein: CASKEVQAGVGSYEQYF. This chain connects TRBV10-2 to TRBJ2-7; 8 positions agree with TRBD2. The CDR3 consists of 17 residues. Germline CDR1 reads WSHSY; CDR2 reads SAAADI. The V and J ends lost 7 bases and 1 base, in that order; junction bases with no gene match: 15.

The rearrangement links TRBV4-1 to TRBJ2-3, with 9 bases that match TRBD2. The V segment lost 1 base and the J segment 4 bases; nucleotides outside the gene matches: 3. CDR1 is MGHRA, CDR2 YSYEKL, per germline. The CDR3 has 15 residues. CDR3 loop: CASSQGLAAPDTQYF. DNA for the CDR3: TGCGCCAGCAGCCAAGGACTAGCGGCCCCAGATACGCAGTATTTT.

This clone was recorded a few times. This chain uses TRBV29-1 with TRBJ2-4, with a tentative D call TRBD1 (7 bases). V lost 3 bases and J lost 1, with 16 bases in between. The germline V gene has CDR1 SQVTM and CDR2 ANQGSEA. This CDR3 has 16 amino acids. The CDR3 sequence is CSVEAGGGRAKNIQYF. The DNA for the CDR3 is TGCAGCGTTGAGGCAGGGGGAGGTAGGGCCAAAAACATTCAGTACTTC.

V is TRBV9 and J is TRBJ1-2; D is unclear. The V end was cut by 0 bases, the J end by 6 bases, with 9 bases between. This CDR3 has 13 amino acids. In germline, CDR1 is SGDLS, CDR2 YYNGEE. CDR3 DNA sequence: TGTGCCAGCAGCGTAGGGCAAGGGCATGGCTACACCTTC. Translated: CASSVGQGHGYTF.

In this sample, this clone turned up a few times. J is TRBJ2-2 and V is TRBV19; tentatively, D is TRBD1 (5 bases). V was trimmed by 5 bases and J by 6 bases, leaving 10 bases between them. Germline-derived CDR1 and CDR2 are LNHDA and SQIVND (reference sequence). CDR3 length: 13 residues. CDR3 sequence: CASSSDRAGELFF. The CDR3 nucleotides are TGTGCCAGTAGTTCCGACAGAGCCGGGGAGCTGTTTTTT.